The clone carrying this T cell receptor beta chain was found a few times. Its specificity is not known. The data originate from a study of CD8 T cells in ankylosing spondylitis. The authors made TCR beta libraries by quantitative 5'-RACE with molecular barcodes. TCRdb analysed the 5' RACE reads with MiXCR anew, one entry per CDR3 protein. The sample carries more than 650,000 distinct CDR3 sequences, about 11% recorded once. Study conclusions and caveats: One TCR beta motif, made up of several highly homologous variants, appeared characteristic of ankylosing spondylitis blood. Past research had described some motif variants in reactive arthritis synovial fluid and blood. The study looked at matched synovial fluid samples from ankylosing spondylitis patients. Disease-linked clones were reported to be significantly enriched there.

The CDR3 totals 16 residues. The germline V gene encodes CDR1 DFQATT and CDR2 SNEGSKA (reference sequence). Trimming cost V 0 bases and J 2 bases, with 16 bases left between them. The chain is built from TRBV20-1 and TRBJ1-2; D is ambiguous. The material sequenced was blood, either unsorted or a sorted T cell fraction (not recorded which). This TCR was sampled from a male donor with ankylosing spondylitis. The CDR3 coding sequence is TGCAGTGCTAGAGACGTCGTTGGGAGAAACAACTATGGCTACACCTTC. As protein: CSARDVVGRNNYGYTF.